This TCR beta chain was captured by sequencing in a study of cytomegalovirus exposure and HLA in healthy donors. At the time of sampling, donors were nominally healthy, though unrecorded immune exposures were likely. It was with 60 Vbeta and 13 Jbeta primers that the PCR ran. Authors' methods: Unique TCR beta chains numbered about 80 million in a later analysis, with approximately 10 million shared. The method was immunoSEQ multiplex PCR; TCRdb's version includes in-frame clones alone and lacks a portion of them. D and trimming come from the DNA, and the V and J calls and clone size come from that table. Found here are 130,000 or so clones, more than 65% of them singletons; the top ten hold 2.5% to 3%. Germline loops: CDR1 SEHNR, CDR2 FQNEAQ (reference sequence). V gave up 1 base and J gave up 5 bases, with 12 bases separating them. The CDR3 loop spans 15 amino acids.

The TCR sequence derives from a woman under 30 in good health and CMV-seropositive. The V gene is TRBV7-9, the J gene TRBJ2-1; D not resolved. Sequences were obtained from PBMCs. The CDR3 sequence is CASSLGSVTNNEQFF. CDR3 sequence (DNA): TGTGCCAGCAGCTTAGGTTCAGTAACAAACAATGAGCAGTTCTTC.